This T cell receptor (beta chain) was found in a study of human thymus T cells. Thymus was obtained from resections taken during corrective heart surgery. With 3 bases removed from V and 5 bases from J, the gap between germline ends came to 13 bases. Germline V gives CDR1 LNHDA, CDR2 SQIVND (reference sequence). CDR3 length equals 14 residues. The repertoire was sequenced with immunoSEQ multiplex PCR; TCRdb's copy has only in-frame clones and lacks some. The table lists around 120,000 clones, just under 95% of them singletons. This receptor was taken from a boy under three years old with a congenital heart defect but otherwise immunologically healthy. Sequencing was carried out using thymus tissue. The J gene is TRBJ1-1, the V gene TRBV19; maybe TRBD1 (5 bases). The CDR3 here is CASSISGHKTEAFF. For the CDR3, the DNA is TGTGCCAGTAGTATTTCGGGGCACAAAACTGAAGCTTTCTTT.